This T cell receptor beta chain was documented in a study of HIV-infected patients and healthy controls (dated by TCRdb to between 2014 and 2016). The protocol used for the library was 5' RACE. Sequencing instrument: Illumina MiSeq. TCRdb reprocessed the public reads (quality trimming at Q25 with fastp, clone calling with MiXCR) and kept in-frame beta chains. Here each entry gathers all rows of one CDR3 protein and keeps the most common genes and DNA. In all, the sample holds 70,000 or so distinct CDR3 sequences, and approximately 16% of those were seen once. The ten biggest clones cover 4.5% to 7% of the sample. As concerns this clonotype: Its antigen remains undetermined. Per-nucleotide qualities are absent, and no much larger clonotype sits a single base away.

CDR1 is given as LNHDA and CDR2 as SQIVND, both from the germline V gene (reference sequence). The CDR3 sequence holds 16 residues, the cysteine and phenylalanine included. Only the CDR3 part of the read is kept: 48 bases, read in frame from the first base. V loses 5 bases at its end and J loses 3 bases; junction bases beyond the gene matches: 6. This chain joins TRBV19 to TRBJ2-5, with 13 bases aligning to TRBD2. The sequencing input was CD4+ T cells from blood. This clonotype was sampled from a human donor in good health. The CDR3 has the sequence CASSPQGLAGKETQYF. The sequence in DNA is TGTGCCAGTAGTCCCCAGGGACTAGCGGGGAAAGAGACCCAGTACTTC.